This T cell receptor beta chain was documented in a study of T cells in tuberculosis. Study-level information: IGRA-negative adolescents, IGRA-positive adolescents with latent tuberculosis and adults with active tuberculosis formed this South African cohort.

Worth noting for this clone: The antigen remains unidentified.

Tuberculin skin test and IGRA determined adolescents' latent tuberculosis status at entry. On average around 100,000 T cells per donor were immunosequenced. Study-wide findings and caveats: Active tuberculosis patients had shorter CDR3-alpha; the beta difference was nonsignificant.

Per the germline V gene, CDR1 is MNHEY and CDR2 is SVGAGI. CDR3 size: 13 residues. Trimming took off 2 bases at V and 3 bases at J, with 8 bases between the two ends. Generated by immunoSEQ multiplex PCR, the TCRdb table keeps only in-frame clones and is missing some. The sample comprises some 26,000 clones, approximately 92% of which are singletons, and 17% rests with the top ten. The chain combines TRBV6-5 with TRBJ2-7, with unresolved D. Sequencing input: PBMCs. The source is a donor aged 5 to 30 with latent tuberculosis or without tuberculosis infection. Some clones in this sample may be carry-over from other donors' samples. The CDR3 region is CASSYVKNYEQYF. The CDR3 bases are TGTGCCAGCAGTTACGTTAAAAACTACGAGCAGTACTTC.